This entry describes one T cell receptor (beta chain). This clone showed up just a few times. This clone's antigen is unknown. No clone much larger than this one lies a single base away; base qualities are absent. Library method: the immunoSEQ multiplex PCR assay. On the study's bioinformatics: A statistical classification framework was built to diagnose cytomegalovirus status from the catalog of TCR beta chain sequences. TCRdb obtained this table from immuneACCESS and retained in-frame rearrangements with V and J assigned. These tables miss some clones; where compared with another copy, unresolved V genes account for less than half of the shortfall, and the remainder is unexplained. For V, J and clone size, that table is used; D and trimming come from the DNA. In this sample the table shows around 250,000 clones, 90% of which occur a single time. The top ten clones comprise around 3.1% of the sample.

These data belong to a study of cytomegalovirus exposure and HLA in healthy donors (dated by TCRdb to about 2017). For context, the study as a whole: The roughly 670 repertoires of the first cohort and the roughly 110 validation repertoires were produced on the same platform, according to a later analysis. The aim of the study was to test whether cataloging public T cell receptors could identify signatures of past pathogen exposure. To predict cytomegalovirus infection status, the study brought together high-throughput TCR immunosequencing, statistical association of individual TCRs with disease status, and machine learning. In addition to the first cohort of around 670 subjects, a separate validation cohort of 130 or so different subjects was used. Paper-wide results and their limitations: Of the cluster scores, 90% to 95% were above 0 in a later analysis, which found that TCRs clustered in the first cohort also tended to co-occur in the 110 or so validation repertoires. All 130 or so repertoires were used to score co-occurrence in the validation cohort in a later analysis, because that analysis had no HLA typing for the cohort. In vitro tests confirmed that three of the cytomegalovirus-associated TCR beta chains recognize cytomegalovirus antigens. The authors suggested that the approach could potentially be extended to other disease states and immunological phenotypes. Across donors, most TCR sequences were observed very rarely, whereas some public TCRs were present in many individuals. In both the original and validation cohorts, the classifier was reported to diagnose cytomegalovirus status with high specificity and sensitivity. A total of fewer than 200 TCR beta chains were listed by the study as associated with cytomegalovirus.

A distance of 8 bases separates the germline ends of V and J, which lose 5 bases and 1 base respectively. Per the germline V gene (reference sequence), LNHDA is the CDR1 and SQIVND is the CDR2. The CDR3 measures 13 amino acids from cysteine to phenylalanine. CDR3 DNA only is kept here, 39 bases in frame from base 1. Donors formed part of the validation cohort, which comprised about 130 subjects and was distinct from the first cohort of over 500 subjects. Sequences were obtained from PBMCs. This receptor chain uses TRBV19 and TRBJ1-2; no D gene call is confident. The receptor was isolated from a woman aged 25 to 39 in good health and CMV-seronegative. The CDR3: CASSDGVNYGYTF. The nucleotide sequence is TGTGCCAGTAGTGATGGGGTTAACTATGGCTACACCTTC.